This entry lists 2 T cell receptor beta chains sequenced from one sample in a study of T cell repertoires in cytomegalovirus infection. Each CDR3 protein is one row after TCRdb ran MiXCR on the reads. The sample has 500,000 to 600,000 distinct CDR3 sequences; approximately 15% are singletons. The material sequenced was CD8+ T cells from PBMCs. All receptors derive from a human donor in good health (CMV status not recorded). Some clones in this sample may be carry-over from other donors' samples.

This clonotype was found many times. The J gene is TRBJ2-3, the V gene TRBV20-1; D not certain. Germline V gene data show CDR1 as DFQATT and CDR2 as SNEGSKA (reference sequence). This CDR3 is 14 amino acids long. V lost 6 bases, J lost 1 base, and 14 bases lay in between. In nucleotides, the CDR3 is TGCAGTGCCCCTGCGGCGCCACGCACAGATACGCAGTATTTT. Its protein product is CSAPAAPRTDTQYF.

The sample holds a few counts of this clonotype. CDR3 loop: CASGQENSYEQYF. Here the CDR3 DNA reads TGCGCCAGCGGACAGGAAAACTCCTACGAGCAGTACTTC. The V call is TRBV5-1, the J call TRBJ2-7, with TRBD1 identical over 7 bases. The CDR3 runs 13 residues. Per germline, CDR1 SGHRS and CDR2 YFSETQ. With V trimmed by 7 bases and J by 0 bases, 4 bases remained unmatched.